This T cell receptor (beta chain) appears in the sequencing data of a study of T cells in localized non-small cell lung cancer. The table came from immunoSEQ multiplex PCR; TCRdb's copy has only in-frame clones and leaves some out. The sample includes about 82,000 clones, around three quarters of them seen just once. Deletions cut 0 bases from V and 6 bases from J, with 6 bases between. CDR1 SGHVS and CDR2 FQNEAQ come from the germline V gene. The CDR3 is made up of 13 amino acids. This specimen was PBMCs, taken before any cancer treatment. This sequence originates from a man between 35 and 75 years old with stage II squamous cell lung carcinoma. The rearrangement uses TRBV7-8 and TRBJ1-3; D is uncertain. CDR3 DNA sequence: TGTGCCAGCAGCTTAGCGCGGGAAAACACCATATATTTT. Translation: CASSLARENTIYF. The full variable domain, completed using reference TRBV7-8 and TRBJ1-3, is GAGVSQSPRYKVAKRGQDVALRCDPISGHVSLFWYQQALGQGPEFLTYFQNEAQLDKSGLPSDRFFAERPEGSVSTLKIQRTQQEDSAVYLCASSLARENTIYFGEGSWLTVV.